This TCR beta chain was retrieved from a study of blood T cell repertoires in COVID-19. The CDR3 sequence is 14 residues long. The V gene's germline CDR1 is SGHTA and CDR2 FQGNSA. Deletions cut 1 base from V and 8 bases from J, with 9 bases between. Produced via immunoSEQ multiplex PCR; TCRdb's table is partial and in-frame only. The table records roughly 260,000 clones, 82% of them present only once. The sequenced material came from peripheral blood. The chain couples TRBV7-2 to TRBJ1-6, with a tentative D call TRBD1 (5 bases). The origin of this receptor is a woman older than 75 with active or convalescent COVID-19. CDR3 sequence reads: CASSLEGNYSPLHF. CDR3 nucleotide sequence: TGTGCCAGCAGCTTAGAGGGGAACTATTCACCCCTCCACTTT.